These T cell receptor beta chains were read from a single sample in a study of blood T cell repertoires in COVID-19. Assay: immunoSEQ multiplex PCR; the TCRdb copy retains only in-frame clones and omits some. Of about 370,000 clones in the sample, around 87% were seen once. The sequenced sample was peripheral blood. Receptor source: a woman aged 25 to 39 with COVID-19, enrolled during active disease. Both conserved end residues are part of each CDR3. The D gene is left open where the match is weak. Size values are once, few and many counts, or a class for expanded clones, and some rows have none.

size	J	D	V	DNA	CDR3
.	TRBJ2-7	TRBD1	TRBV28	TGTGCCAGCAGTTCCATCAACCGGGACAGGGTGAACTACGAGCAGTACTTC	CASSSINRDRVNYEQYF
.	TRBJ2-2	.	TRBV29-1	TGCAGCGTTGAGAGGAACACCGGGGAGCTGTTTTTT	CSVERNTGELFF
once	TRBJ1-6	.	TRBV30	TGTGCCTGGAGTGTAGAGGATTCACCCCTCCACTTT	CAWSVEDSPLHF
.	TRBJ2-1	TRBD2	TRBV7-2	TGTGCCAGCAGCTTCGCTAGCGGTTACAATGAGCAGTTCTTC	CASSFASGYNEQFF
many	TRBJ2-7	.	TRBV7-8	TGTGCCAGCAGCTTAAAAGGAGGGGCAGGCGAGCAGTACTTC	CASSLKGGAGEQYF
.	TRBJ2-5	TRBD1	TRBV5-4	TGTGCCAGCAGCCTACGACAGGGGAAAGAGACCCAGTACTTC	CASSLRQGKETQYF
few	TRBJ2-7	TRBD2	TRBV7-3	TGTGCCAGCAGCTTAACGCCTAGCGGGCCCGAGCAGTACTTC	CASSLTPSGPEQYF
.	TRBJ2-2	.	TRBV5-1	TGCGCCAGCAGCTTGGGCGTAGCACGAAACCCCGGGGAGCTGTTTTTT	CASSLGVARNPGELFF
.	TRBJ2-7	.	TRBV21-1	TGTGCCAGCAGCGAGAGGGCCTCAGTATGTTACGAGCAGTACTTC	CASSERASVCYEQYF
.	TRBJ2-5	.	TRBV19	TGTGCCAGTAGTATGTCCCGGGAAGAGACCCAGTACTTC	CASSMSREETQYF
.	TRBJ2-5	.	TRBV7-3	TGTGCCAGCAGCCGAAGACCGGGACAACAAGAGACCCAGTACTTC	CASSRRPGQQETQYF
.	TRBJ2-3	.	TRBV12-3/TRBV12-4	TGTGCCAGCAGTCGTACAGGCTCAGATACGCAGTATTTT	CASSRTGSDTQYF
.	TRBJ1-4	TRBD1	TRBV5-5	TGTGCCAGCAGCTTGGTTCCCGGGACAGGGAATGAAAAACTGTTTTTT	CASSLVPGTGNEKLFF
.	TRBJ1-2	TRBD1	TRBV28	TGTGCCAGCAGCCAAGTGGGACAGGTGAATGGCTACACCTTC	CASSQVGQVNGYTF